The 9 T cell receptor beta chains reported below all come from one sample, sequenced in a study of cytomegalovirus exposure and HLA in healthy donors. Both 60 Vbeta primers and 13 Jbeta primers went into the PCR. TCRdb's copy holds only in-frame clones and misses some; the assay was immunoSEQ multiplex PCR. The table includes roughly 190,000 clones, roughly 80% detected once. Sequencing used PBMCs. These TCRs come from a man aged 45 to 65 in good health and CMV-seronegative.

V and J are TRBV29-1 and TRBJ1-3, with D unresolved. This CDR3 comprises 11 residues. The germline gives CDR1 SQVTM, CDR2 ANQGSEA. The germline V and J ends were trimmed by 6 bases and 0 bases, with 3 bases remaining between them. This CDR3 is CSVGSGNTIYF. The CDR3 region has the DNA TGCAGCGTCGGCTCTGGAAACACCATATATTTT.

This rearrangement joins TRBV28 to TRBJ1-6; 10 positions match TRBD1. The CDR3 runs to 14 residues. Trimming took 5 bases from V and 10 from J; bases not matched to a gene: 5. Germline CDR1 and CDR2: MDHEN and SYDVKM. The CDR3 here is CASSPTGGHSPLHF. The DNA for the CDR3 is TGTGCCAGCAGTCCGACAGGGGGCCACTCACCCCTCCACTTT.

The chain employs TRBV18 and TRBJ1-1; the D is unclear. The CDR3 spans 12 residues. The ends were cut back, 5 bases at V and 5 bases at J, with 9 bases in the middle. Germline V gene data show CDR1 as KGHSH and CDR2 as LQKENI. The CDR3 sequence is CASSTTGTEAFF. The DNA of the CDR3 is TGTGCCAGCTCAACCACGGGAACTGAAGCTTTCTTT. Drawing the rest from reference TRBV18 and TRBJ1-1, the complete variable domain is NAGVMQNPRHLVRRRGQEARLRCSPMKGHSHVYWYRQLPEEGLKFMVYLQKENIIDESGMPKERFSAEFPKEGPSILRIQQVVRGDSAAYFCASSTTGTEAFFGQGTRLTVV.

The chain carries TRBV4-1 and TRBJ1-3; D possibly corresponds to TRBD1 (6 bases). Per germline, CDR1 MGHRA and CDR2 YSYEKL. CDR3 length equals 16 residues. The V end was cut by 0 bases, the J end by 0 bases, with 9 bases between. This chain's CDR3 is CASSQDDRLSGNTIYF. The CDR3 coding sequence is TGCGCCAGCAGCCAAGATGACAGGCTCTCTGGAAACACCATATATTTT.

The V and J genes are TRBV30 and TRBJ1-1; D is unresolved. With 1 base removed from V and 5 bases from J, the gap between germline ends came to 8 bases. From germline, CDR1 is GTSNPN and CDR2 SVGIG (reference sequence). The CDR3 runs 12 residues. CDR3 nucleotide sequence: TGTGCCTGGAGTGACCAGTATACTGAAGCTTTCTTT. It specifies CAWSDQYTEAFF.

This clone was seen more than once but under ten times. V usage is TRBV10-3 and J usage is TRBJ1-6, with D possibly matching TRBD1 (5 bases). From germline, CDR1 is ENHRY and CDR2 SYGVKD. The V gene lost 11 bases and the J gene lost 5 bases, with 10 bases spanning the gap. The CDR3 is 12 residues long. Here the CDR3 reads CAGGDDNSPLHF. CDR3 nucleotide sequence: TGTGCCGGAGGGGACGATAATTCACCCCTCCACTTT.

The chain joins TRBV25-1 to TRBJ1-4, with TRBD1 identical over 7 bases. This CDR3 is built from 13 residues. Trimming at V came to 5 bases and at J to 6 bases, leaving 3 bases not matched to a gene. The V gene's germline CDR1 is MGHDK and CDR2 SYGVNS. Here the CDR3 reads CASSRRGDEKLFF. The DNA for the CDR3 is TGTGCCAGCAGTCGCAGGGGGGATGAAAAACTGTTTTTT.

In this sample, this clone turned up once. The CDR3 DNA reads as TGTGCCAGCAGCTCCCCCGTCGGACGGAGGGCGGCCGGGGAGCTGTTTTTT. Residues: CASSSPVGRRAAGELFF. The chain joins TRBV7-9 to TRBJ2-2; the D gene is possibly TRBD2 (6 bases). CDR1 is SEHNR, CDR2 FQNEAQ, per germline (reference sequence). The CDR3 has 17 residues. The germline V and J ends were trimmed by 4 bases and 6 bases, with 21 bases remaining between them.

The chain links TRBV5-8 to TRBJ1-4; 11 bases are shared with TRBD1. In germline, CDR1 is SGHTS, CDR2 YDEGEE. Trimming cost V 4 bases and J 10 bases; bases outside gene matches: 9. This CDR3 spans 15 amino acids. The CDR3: CASSRRTGGLGKLFF. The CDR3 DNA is TGTGCCAGCAGCCGGCGGACAGGGGGCCTGGGAAAACTGTTTTTT.